The 18 T cell receptor beta chains in this list originate from one sample, sequenced in a study of OX40 agonist ivuxolimab in advanced cancers. The data were produced by immunoSEQ multiplex PCR, yet TCRdb's version contains in-frame clones alone and is incomplete. This table holds over 60,000 clones, 70% to 90% found once. The sequences come from CD4+ or CD8+ T cells sorted from blood, collected in a trial of the OX40 agonist ivuxolimab. The receptors originated from an adult with an advanced solid tumor such as melanoma, head and neck, liver or kidney cancer.

This clone has just a few counts. The V gene is TRBV11-2, the J gene TRBJ2-7; no firm D call. Germline CDR1 SGHAT, CDR2 FQNNGV. V lost 0 bases and J lost 6, with 9 bases in between. The CDR3 has 13 amino acids. This CDR3 reads CASSLEGTVEQYF. CDR3 in DNA: TGTGCCAGCAGCTTAGAGGGCACAGTCGAGCAGTACTTC.

The chain recombines TRBV5-4 with TRBJ2-2; 16 nucleotides agree with TRBD2. The CDR3 is 18 residues long. With 4 bases clipped from V and 5 bases from J, the junction kept 8 bases outside the gene matches. Germline CDR1 reads SGHNT; CDR2 reads YYREEE (reference sequence). The CDR3 DNA reads as TGTGCCAGCAGCCATGGGACTAGCGGGAGGGTGAGGACCGGGGAGCTGTTTTTT. It encodes CASSHGTSGRVRTGELFF.

The rearrangement links TRBV6-5 to TRBJ2-5; D is unresolved. V was clipped by 7 bases and J by 4 bases, with 10 bases between them. Germline CDR1 reads MNHEY; CDR2 reads SVGAGI. The CDR3 spans 12 residues. DNA of the CDR3: TGTGCCAGCACCGGGCAAGGAGAGACCCAGTACTTC. Translation gives CASTGQGETQYF.

The chain couples TRBV30 to TRBJ1-2; tentatively, D is TRBD1 (5 bases). V was trimmed by 1 base and J by 7 bases, leaving 22 bases between them. CDR3 size: 16 residues. CDR1 and CDR2 from the germline V gene are GTSNPN and SVGIG (reference sequence). The CDR3 nucleotides read TGTGCCTGGAGTGCTGCTCCGTGGGGCCTTACCGGTGGCTACACCTTC. It translates to CAWSAAPWGLTGGYTF.

The CDR3 region is CASSGPLNTGELFF. Here the CDR3 DNA reads TGTGCCAGCAGCGGACCTCTGAACACCGGGGAGCTGTTTTTT. The gene calls are TRBV7-7 and TRBJ2-2; no clear D. CDR1 is SSHAT and CDR2 is FNYEAQ in the germline V gene (reference sequence). CDR3 size: 14 residues. V was trimmed by 5 bases and J by 1 base, leaving 8 bases between them.

The chain recombines TRBV27 with TRBJ2-7; no reliable D call. The CDR3 runs to 15 residues. The germline V gene has CDR1 MNHEY and CDR2 SMNVEV (reference sequence). V lost 3 bases and J 1 base, leaving 13 bases between the germline ends. The CDR3 DNA reads TGTGCCAGCAGTTTGGTTGGCAGTGGATCCTACGAGCAGTACTTC. It encodes CASSLVGSGSYEQYF.

The gene calls are TRBV10-2 and TRBJ2-5, with D tentatively TRBD2 (6 bases). Gene TRBJ2-7 matches the end of the DNA better, so the J call may be wrong. The CDR3 is 13 residues long. Germline V gives CDR1 WSHSY, CDR2 SAAADI. The CDR3 DNA is TGCGCCACACAACTGGACTACTCCTACGAGCAGTACTTC. Protein sequence: CATQLDYSYEQYF.

The genes are TRBV30 and TRBJ1-3; D not resolved. V lost 4 bases and J 0 bases, leaving 13 bases between the germline ends. The CDR3 is 15 amino acids. Germline CDR1 and CDR2: GTSNPN and SVGIG (reference sequence). CDR3 region: CAWTPRSHSGNTIYF. In DNA, the CDR3 is TGTGCCTGGACCCCCCGAAGTCACTCTGGAAACACCATATATTTT.

The chain uses TRBV11-3 and TRBJ2-3; 7 bases are shared with TRBD2. Germline lookup yields CDR1 SGHNT and CDR2 YENEEA. This CDR3 comprises 15 residues. Trimming cost V 3 bases and J 4 bases; bases outside gene matches: 7. CDR3 loop: CASSFGSGESDTQYF. Here the CDR3 DNA reads TGTGCCAGCAGCTTCGGGAGCGGGGAATCAGATACGCAGTATTTT.

The gene calls are TRBV5-1 and TRBJ1-2; TRBD1 is a possible D gene (5 bases). The CDR3 extends over 14 amino acids. The germline V and J ends were trimmed by 4 bases and 0 bases, with 10 bases remaining between them. Germline V CDR1 and CDR2: SGHRS, YFSETQ. The CDR3 here is CASSLTDTNYGYTF. The CDR3 region has the DNA TGCGCCAGCAGCCTGACAGATACTAACTATGGCTACACCTTC.

This clone appeared a single time. The chain recombines TRBV28 with TRBJ2-4; possibly TRBD2 for D (5 bases). The CDR3 loop spans 16 amino acids. V lost 5 bases and J 0 bases, leaving 14 bases between the germline ends. Per germline, CDR1 MDHEN and CDR2 SYDVKM. The CDR3 coding sequence is TGTGCCAGCAGTCCGGCAGCGGTTCTAGCCAAAAACATTCAGTACTTC. It encodes CASSPAAVLAKNIQYF. Full variable domain (remainder filled in from reference TRBV28 and TRBJ2-4): DVKVTQSSRYLVKRTGEKVFLECVQDMDHENMFWYRQDPGLGLRLIYFSYDVKMKEKGDIPEGYSVSREKKERFSLILESASTNQTSMYLCASSPAAVLAKNIQYFGAGTRLSVL.

V is TRBV5-4 and J is TRBJ2-5; the D gene could be TRBD1 or TRBD2 (6 bases each). Deletions cut 2 bases from V and 5 bases from J, with 13 bases between. Looked up from germline, CDR1 is SGHNT and CDR2 is YYREEE (reference sequence). The CDR3 is made up of 14 amino acids. DNA for the CDR3: TGTGCCAGCAGCTTTTCGCTAGGGGGGGAGACCCAGTACTTC. It codes for CASSFSLGGETQYF.

This chain connects TRBV19 to TRBJ1-4, with no clear D. This CDR3 comprises 15 residues. CDR1 LNHDA and CDR2 SQIVND come from the germline V gene (reference sequence). V was clipped by 2 bases and J by 4 bases, with 11 bases between them. The CDR3 here is CASSIPQVVNEKLFF. The CDR3 bases are TGTGCCAGTAGTATACCCCAGGTCGTTAATGAAAAACTGTTTTTT.

In this sample, this clone turned up once. The chain joins TRBV7-2 to TRBJ2-1; TRBD2 matches at 8 bases. Trimming took 0 bases from V and 6 from J; bases not matched to a gene: 7. The germline CDR1 and CDR2 sequences are SGHTA and FQGNSA. This CDR3 has 16 residues. CDR3 sequence: CASSLASGGRINEQFF. DNA for the CDR3: TGTGCCAGCAGCTTAGCCTCTGGCGGGAGGATCAATGAGCAGTTCTTC.

This clone has only a few counts. The chain has TRBV5-1 and TRBJ2-2; 12 nucleotides agree with TRBD2. J lost 9 bases, V lost 7 bases, and 4 bases had no gene match. Germline loops: CDR1 SGHRS, CDR2 YFSETQ. This CDR3 spans 13 amino acids. The CDR3 coding sequence is TGCGCCAGCCGCACTAGCGGGAGGCGGGAGCTGTTTTTT. Its protein is CASRTSGRRELFF.

CDR3 sequence: CASRPTSGYEQYF. The CDR3 nucleotides are TGTGCCAGCAGACCGACTAGCGGCTACGAGCAGTACTTC. V is TRBV6-5 and J is TRBJ2-7, with 9 bases identical to TRBD2. This CDR3 is built from 13 residues. Germline lookup yields CDR1 MNHEY and CDR2 SVGAGI. Unmatched junction bases numbered 3, after V lost 6 bases and J lost 3 bases.

The chain joins TRBV6-1 to TRBJ2-5, with 8 nucleotides matching TRBD2. The germline gives CDR1 MNHNS, CDR2 SASEGT. V trimming: 2 bases; J trimming: 1 base; junction bases outside the gene matches: 6. This CDR3 region has 16 residues. In nucleotides, the CDR3 is TGTGCCAGCAGTGAATACCCTAGCGGGCCCCAAGAGACCCAGTACTTC. Its translation: CASSEYPSGPQETQYF.

The V and J genes are TRBV18 and TRBJ1-1; TRBD1 is a possible D gene (5 bases). Germline V CDR1 and CDR2: KGHSH, LQKENI. CDR3 length equals 13 residues. V lost 3 bases, J lost 3 bases, and 8 bases lay in between. DNA of the CDR3: TGTGCCAGCTCACCGGGGCGGGACACTGAAGCTTTCTTT. As protein: CASSPGRDTEAFF.